The 30 T cell receptor beta chains below come from one sample, sequenced in a study of blood T cell repertoires in COVID-19. The assay was immunoSEQ multiplex PCR, and TCRdb's table has in-frame clones only and misses some. The sample lists 250,000 to 300,000 clones; 90% were seen once. Material for sequencing was peripheral blood. The receptors derive from an older woman with COVID-19, enrolled during active disease.

This clone came up once. J is TRBJ2-3 and V is TRBV5-4, with 11 bases lining up with TRBD2. The V gene end was trimmed by 3 bases and the J gene end by 2 bases; junction bases not matched to a gene: 2. Germline CDR1 SGHNT, CDR2 YYREEE (reference sequence). CDR3 size: 15 residues. The CDR3 sequence is CASSSSGGITDTQYF. CDR3 nucleotides: TGTGCCAGCAGCTCTAGCGGGGGGATCACAGATACGCAGTATTTT.

The chain employs TRBV18 and TRBJ1-2, with 7 bases aligning to TRBD1. With 3 bases clipped from V and 4 bases from J, the junction kept 5 bases outside the gene matches. The CDR3 totals 14 residues. Per germline, CDR1 KGHSH and CDR2 LQKENI. CDR3 DNA sequence: TGTGCCAGCTCACCTGGACAGGACGGCTATGGCTACACCTTC. It specifies CASSPGQDGYGYTF. The full variable domain, its missing parts supplied by reference TRBV18 and TRBJ1-2, is NAGVMQNPRHLVRRRGQEARLRCSPMKGHSHVYWYRQLPEEGLKFMVYLQKENIIDESGMPKERFSAEFPKEGPSILRIQQVVRGDSAAYFCASSPGQDGYGYTFGSGTRLTVV.

This chain uses TRBV20-1 with TRBJ1-1, with D maybe TRBD1 (5 bases). With 5 bases removed from V and 5 bases from J, the gap between germline ends came to 9 bases. Per the germline V gene, CDR1 is DFQATT and CDR2 is SNEGSKA (reference sequence). CDR3 size: 11 residues. The CDR3 sequence: CSAYGGTEAFF. The CDR3 DNA is TGCAGTGCTTACGGGGGGACTGAAGCTTTCTTT.

The chain combines TRBV29-1 with TRBJ1-4; weak D call: TRBD1 (6 bases). The CDR3 is made up of 15 amino acids. Trimming left V 0 bases short and J 7 bases short, with 15 bases between. Germline assignment: CDR1 SQVTM and CDR2 ANQGSEA. Here the CDR3 DNA reads TGCAGCGTTGAAGAAGGGGGGGGATTATGTGAAAAACTGTTTTTT. This codes for CSVEEGGGLCEKLFF.

This chain joins TRBV7-2 and TRBJ2-7, with D unresolved. This CDR3 comprises 13 residues. Trimming took 1 base from V and 3 from J, leaving 7 bases between them. From germline, CDR1 is SGHTA and CDR2 FQGNSA. The CDR3 DNA sequence: TGTGCCAGCAGCTTAGGACATTACTACGAGCAGTACTTC. This sequence encodes CASSLGHYYEQYF.

This chain joins TRBV19 and TRBJ1-2; TRBD1 aligns across 9 bases. The V gene's germline CDR1 is LNHDA and CDR2 SQIVND (reference sequence). This CDR3 region has 17 residues. J was trimmed by 5 bases and V by 3 bases; bases with no gene match: 13. The DNA of the CDR3 is TGTGCCAGTAGTATGGGAACAGGGGGCTGGGGTCTATATGGCTACACCTTC. Translation gives CASSMGTGGWGLYGYTF.

The chain links TRBV7-2 to TRBJ1-2; possible D gene TRBD1, 5 bases. This CDR3 is built from 14 residues. The V gene's germline CDR1 is SGHTA and CDR2 FQGNSA. Trimming pared 1 base from V and 5 bases from J, leaving 11 bases between. The CDR3 sequence is CASSLGVQGYGYTF. The CDR3 DNA reads as TGTGCCAGCAGCTTAGGGGTTCAGGGTTATGGCTACACCTTC. Filled out from reference TRBV7-2 and TRBJ1-2, the complete variable domain reads GAGVSQSPSNKVTEKGKDVELRCDPISGHTALYWYRQSLGQGLEFLIYFQGNSAPDKSGLPSDRFSAERTGGSVSTLTIQRTQQEDSAVYLCASSLGVQGYGYTFGSGTRLTVV.

The chain carries TRBV30 and TRBJ1-1; no reliable D call. Trimming stripped 0 bases from V and 4 bases from J, with 9 bases between. This CDR3 has 13 amino acids. Germline values: CDR1 GTSNPN, CDR2 SVGIG (reference sequence). The CDR3 loop reads CAWSVYTGTEAFF. CDR3 bases: TGTGCCTGGAGTGTATATACGGGCACTGAAGCTTTCTTT.

The rearrangement links TRBV6-5 to TRBJ1-5, with 8 bases matching TRBD1. Looked up from germline, CDR1 is MNHEY and CDR2 is SVGAGI. The CDR3 length is 13 residues. Unmatched junction bases numbered 5, after V lost 7 bases and J lost 6 bases. The CDR3 DNA sequence: TGTGCCAGCATCACAGGGGGGGGTCAGCCCCAGCATTTT. It yields the protein CASITGGGQPQHF.

This clone was observed a few times. This chain joins TRBV29-1 and TRBJ1-4, with 8 bases aligning to TRBD1. The CDR3 length is 14 residues. V dropped 6 bases and J dropped 3; count of bases not matched to a gene: 6. Germline CDR1 reads SQVTM; CDR2 reads ANQGSEA. The chain's CDR3 is CSVATGGANEKLFF. Written as DNA, the CDR3 is TGCAGCGTAGCAACAGGGGGAGCTAATGAAAAACTGTTTTTT.

This chain uses TRBV21-1 with TRBJ1-1; TRBD1, the table's D call, lacks a check against the DNA. TRBV21-1 is classified as a pseudogene. The CDR3 sequence is 13 residues long. The chain's CDR3 is CAAHHGRATEAFF. The CDR3 nucleotides read TGTGCCGCCCACCATGGCAGGGCCACTGAAGCTTTCTTT.

This sequence joins TRBV12-3 or TRBV12-4 and TRBJ2-5, with D possibly being TRBD1 (5 bases). V was pared by 2 bases and J by 2 bases, with 6 bases between. CDR3 length: 13 amino acids. Here the CDR3 DNA reads TGTGCCAGCAGTTTATCAGGGCAAGAGACCCAGTACTTC. Encoded protein: CASSLSGQETQYF.

This sequence joins TRBV6-4 and TRBJ1-6, with 8 bases matching TRBD1. V was pared by 6 bases and J by 9 bases, with 7 bases of the junction left unmatched. The CDR3 covers 14 residues. CDR1 and CDR2 (germline): MRHNA, SNTAGT. The CDR3 bases are TGTGCCAGCAGCTCGGGGACAGGTCCTTCACCCCTCCACTTT. Translating gives CASSSGTGPSPLHF.

A word on this clone: Other DNA sequences of this sample code for an identical CDR3. The genes are TRBV25-1 and TRBJ1-1, with D possibly being TRBD1 (5 bases). The germline CDR1 and CDR2 sequences are MGHDK and SYGVNS. The CDR3 is 13 residues long. V dropped 1 base and J dropped 5 bases, with 8 bases sitting between them. The CDR3 region is CASSEWGGTEAFF. CDR3 nucleotides: TGTGCCAGCAGTGAATGGGGGGGTACTGAAGCTTTCTTT.

This chain connects TRBV7-8 to TRBJ1-6; D unresolved. Trimming stripped 2 bases from V and 0 bases from J, with 8 bases between. CDR1 and CDR2 from the germline V gene are SGHVS and FQNEAQ. The CDR3 is 16 amino acids. In DNA form, the CDR3 reads TGTGCCAGCAGCTTATCCGGGAGCTCCTATAATTCACCCCTCCACTTT. This gives the protein CASSLSGSSYNSPLHF. Full variable domain (rest looked up from reference TRBV7-8 and TRBJ1-6): GAGVSQSPRYKVAKRGQDVALRCDPISGHVSLFWYQQALGQGPEFLTYFQNEAQLDKSGLPSDRFFAERPEGSVSTLKIQRTQQEDSAVYLCASSLSGSSYNSPLHFGNGTRLTVT.

J is TRBJ2-2 and V is TRBV27, with D uncertain. With 6 bases removed from V and 1 base from J, the gap between germline ends came to 15 bases. Germline V CDR1 and CDR2: MNHEY, SMNVEV (reference sequence). The CDR3 covers 16 residues. The CDR3, as DNA: TGTGCCAGCAGCCCCCTTGGGCCCGGGAACACCGGGGAGCTGTTTTTT. Translating gives CASSPLGPGNTGELFF.

This chain connects TRBV7-2 to TRBJ1-2; 9 bases line up with TRBD1. The CDR3 spans 16 residues. CDR1 and CDR2 (germline): SGHTA, FQGNSA. After removal of 4 bases from V and 7 bases from J, the junction contained 13 bases not matched to a gene. This chain's CDR3 is CASSSQAWTGVGGYTF. CDR3 bases: TGTGCCAGCAGCTCCCAAGCCTGGACAGGGGTCGGTGGCTACACCTTC. Together with reference TRBV7-2 and TRBJ1-2, the CDR3 gives the full variable domain: GAGVSQSPSNKVTEKGKDVELRCDPISGHTALYWYRQSLGQGLEFLIYFQGNSAPDKSGLPSDRFSAERTGGSVSTLTIQRTQQEDSAVYLCASSSQAWTGVGGYTFGSGTRLTVV.

The chain recombines TRBV10-3 with TRBJ2-3; perhaps TRBD2 as D (6 bases). CDR1 and CDR2 (germline): ENHRY, SYGVKD. Trimming stripped 3 bases from V and 3 bases from J, with 19 bases between. The CDR3 has 17 residues. In DNA form, the CDR3 reads TGTGCCATCAGTGATAAGGAGGGCGTCCTCAAAACAGATACGCAGTATTTT. It is translated as CAISDKEGVLKTDTQYF.

The chain is built from TRBV10-3 and TRBJ1-1, with 11 bases matching TRBD1. The V segment lost 10 bases and the J segment 5 bases; nucleotides outside the gene matches: 9. Germline CDR1 and CDR2: ENHRY and SYGVKD. This CDR3 is built from 14 residues. In DNA, the CDR3 is TGTGCCACCGGACAGGGGGCGCGGTTAACTGAAGCTTTCTTT. Protein product: CATGQGARLTEAFF.

V is TRBV6-5 and J is TRBJ2-1; 8 bases are a match to TRBD2. Germline V gene lookup returns CDR1 MNHEY and CDR2 SVGAGI. The junction had 8 bases not matched to a gene; V was cut back by 3 bases and J by 10 bases. CDR3 size: 14 residues. This chain's CDR3 is CASSYRAGGPEQFF. CDR3 bases: TGTGCCAGCAGTTATCGGGCGGGGGGCCCGGAGCAGTTCTTC.

The chain combines TRBV7-2 with TRBJ2-5; D gene uncertain. V was cut by 3 bases and J by 5 bases, with 16 bases left in between. Germline V gene lookup returns CDR1 SGHTA and CDR2 FQGNSA. This CDR3 spans 15 amino acids. DNA of the CDR3: TGTGCCAGCAGCTTCCGACACCCCCTTGGGGAGACCCAGTACTTC. Residues: CASSFRHPLGETQYF. Using reference TRBV7-2 and TRBJ2-5 for the parts outside the CDR3, the full variable domain is GAGVSQSPSNKVTEKGKDVELRCDPISGHTALYWYRQSLGQGLEFLIYFQGNSAPDKSGLPSDRFSAERTGGSVSTLTIQRTQQEDSAVYLCASSFRHPLGETQYFGPGTRLLVL.

The chain has TRBV6-5 and TRBJ1-4; 8 nucleotides align to TRBD1. Germline V gives CDR1 MNHEY, CDR2 SVGAGI. This CDR3 region has 15 residues. With 2 bases clipped from V and 8 bases from J, the junction kept 7 bases outside the gene matches. CDR3 coding DNA: TGTGCCAGCAGTTACCCGACAGGGGAAAACGAAAAACTGTTTTTT. This translates into CASSYPTGENEKLFF.

This sequence joins TRBV7-8 and TRBJ1-1, with D perhaps matching TRBD1 (6 bases). V lost 4 bases to trimming and J lost 0 bases, with 9 bases between them. Germline V gives CDR1 SGHVS, CDR2 FQNEAQ. The CDR3 sequence is 14 residues long. CDR3 loop: CASSSTGMNTEAFF. Here the CDR3 DNA reads TGTGCCAGCAGCTCGACAGGCATGAACACTGAAGCTTTCTTT.

This clone was picked up a small number of times. The chain uses TRBV5-1 and TRBJ2-7, with D uncertain. Germline V gene data show CDR1 as SGHRS and CDR2 as YFSETQ. Deletions cut 4 bases from V and 3 bases from J, with 8 bases between. The length of the CDR3 is 12 residues. The CDR3 loop reads CASSGQSYEQYF. The CDR3 bases are TGCGCCAGCAGCGGGCAGAGCTACGAGCAGTACTTC.

This rearrangement joins TRBV18 to TRBJ2-7; 11 bases fit TRBD1. Germline CDR1 and CDR2: KGHSH and LQKENI. This CDR3 spans 16 amino acids. The trim removed 5 bases at V and 2 bases at J, leaving 8 bases unmatched. CDR3 residues: CASSASRDRGTYEQYF. Written as DNA, the CDR3 is TGTGCCAGCTCAGCCAGCCGGGACAGGGGGACCTACGAGCAGTACTTC.

The chain joins TRBV11-2 to TRBJ1-1; D unresolved. Germline lookup yields CDR1 SGHAT and CDR2 FQNNGV. The CDR3 is made up of 14 amino acids. Trimming took off 0 bases at V and 5 bases at J, with 10 bases between the two ends. This CDR3 is CASSLDLAVTEAFF. The CDR3 coding sequence is TGTGCCAGCAGCTTAGATTTAGCAGTTACTGAAGCTTTCTTT.

The gene calls are TRBV27 and TRBJ1-6; possible D gene TRBD1, 6 bases. The V gene lost 5 bases and the J gene lost 2 bases, with 22 bases spanning the gap. CDR3 length: 19 amino acids. CDR1 MNHEY and CDR2 SMNVEV come from the germline V gene (reference sequence). The CDR3 here is CASSPSGGVGVAYNSPLHF. The CDR3 nucleotides are TGTGCCAGCAGTCCTTCGGGGGGCGTCGGGGTGGCCTATAATTCACCCCTCCACTTT.

J is TRBJ2-1 and V is TRBV7-6, with 7 bases matching TRBD2. The CDR3 spans 15 residues. Per the germline V gene, CDR1 is SGHVS and CDR2 is FNYEAQ. The junction had 6 bases not matched to a gene; V was cut back by 5 bases and J by 2 bases. DNA for the CDR3: TGTGCCAGCAGCCCGGGGAGGGTCCCCTACAATGAGCAGTTCTTC. Amino acids: CASSPGRVPYNEQFF.

V gene TRBV5-1 combines with J gene TRBJ2-1; 13 nucleotides match TRBD2. The CDR3 extends over 14 amino acids. The germline CDR1 and CDR2 sequences are SGHRS and YFSETQ. The trim removed 5 bases at V and 5 bases at J, leaving 1 base unmatched. The CDR3, as DNA: TGCGCCAGCAGGGGGACTAGCGGGAACAATGAGCAGTTCTTC. Its protein is CASRGTSGNNEQFF.

This clone was found once. The chain links TRBV5-6 to TRBJ1-5; a weak D match, TRBD1 (6 bases). This CDR3 is 14 amino acids long. V gave up 4 bases and J gave up 4 bases, with 12 bases separating them. Germline assignment: CDR1 SGHDT and CDR2 YYEEEE. CDR3 amino acids: CASSTGQPNQPQHF. CDR3 coding DNA: TGTGCCAGCAGCACCGGACAGCCGAATCAGCCCCAGCATTTT.